This T cell receptor beta chain originates from a study of regulatory T cells in long-lasting Graves disease. This clonotype was counted at least ten times. The antigen is undetermined. In building TCR beta libraries, iRepertoire HTBI primers were used together with Arm-PCR of CDR3 regions. From the multiplex PCR reads, TCRdb called clonotypes with MiXCR, one entry per CDR3 protein. This sample yields 300,000 to 400,000 distinct CDR3 sequences, of which 15% to 20% are seen a single time; around 30% belongs to the top ten. Time point: persistent/refractory GD, antithyroid drugs over 5 years with positive TRAb. PBMCs provided the RNA from which the TCR library was made. Guidelines of the American Thyroid Association were used to diagnose Graves' disease. Overall study results and limits: The TCR repertoire of persistent Graves' patients was less diverse than that of newly diagnosed ones. Segments TRBV28, TRBJ1-2 and TRBJ2-5 showed preferential usage in persistent disease. Comparison showed that persistent patients shared more public clonotypes (fewer than 3,000) than new patients (966).

This CDR3 spans 15 amino acids. Trimming shortened V by 5 bases and J by 3 bases, and 14 bases separated the two germline ends. Germline V CDR1 and CDR2: SGHTA, FQGNSA. This TCR came from a female donor with Graves disease. The sample consisted of peripheral blood mononuclear cells (PBMCs), taken when the disease was refractory, from a patient treated with antithyroid drugs. The rearrangement links TRBV7-2 to TRBJ1-5, with D unclear. The CDR3 reads CASSPLTAVNQPQHF. As DNA, the CDR3 is TGTGCCAGCAGCCCGTTGACGGCGGTCAATCAGCCCCAGCATTTT.